One sample yielded the 24 T cell receptor beta chains listed below, sequenced in a study of control samples from healthy donors and cancer patients. This table comes from immunoSEQ multiplex PCR, and its TCRdb copy is limited to in-frame clones, with some not included. The sample consists of fewer than 200,000 clones, around nine tenths of them appearing once. The material sequenced was blood. The receptors originated from a man under 40 in good health.

This rearrangement joins TRBV6-2 or TRBV6-3 to TRBJ1-5; D unresolved. Trimming shortened V by 6 bases and J by 0 bases, and 3 bases separated the two germline ends. The V gene's germline CDR1 is MNHEY and CDR2 SVGEGT. The CDR3 contains 12 residues. The CDR3 protein is CASSDSNQPQHF. CDR3 coding DNA: TGTGCCAGCAGCGATAGCAATCAGCCCCAGCATTTT.

The genes are TRBV2 and TRBJ2-5; 9 nucleotides agree with TRBD2. The CDR3 consists of 18 residues. V lost 4 bases and J lost 2; bases outside the gene matches: 14. Germline V gene data show CDR1 as SNHLY and CDR2 as FYNNEI. CDR3 sequence: CASSGGVRREGPQETQYF. Written as DNA, the CDR3 is TGTGCCAGCAGTGGAGGGGTCCGGCGGGAGGGCCCTCAAGAGACCCAGTACTTC.

The gene calls are TRBV5-4 and TRBJ2-3, with D perhaps matching TRBD1 or TRBD2 (5 bases each). Trimming cost V 5 bases and J 5 bases, with 21 bases left between them. Per the germline V gene, CDR1 is SGHNT and CDR2 is YYREEE (reference sequence). CDR3 length: 16 residues. This CDR3 reads CASSPRVSRAGDTQYF. The CDR3 nucleotides are TGTGCCAGCAGTCCCCGGGTCTCCAGGGCGGGAGATACGCAGTATTTT.

This rearrangement joins TRBV19 to TRBJ1-1, with 9 bases matching TRBD1. This CDR3 has 14 residues. V lost 1 base and J lost 6; bases outside the gene matches: 3. Germline V gene data show CDR1 as LNHDA and CDR2 as SQIVND (reference sequence). CDR3 amino acids: CASSIGTGGPEAFF. Written as DNA, the CDR3 is TGTGCCAGTAGTATAGGAACAGGGGGCCCTGAAGCTTTCTTT. Drawing the rest from reference TRBV19 and TRBJ1-1, the complete variable domain is DGGITQSPKYLFRKEGQNVTLSCEQNLNHDAMYWYRQDPGQGLRLIYYSQIVNDFQKGDIAEGYSVSREKKESFPLTVTSAQKNPTAFYLCASSIGTGGPEAFFGQGTRLTVV.

The rearrangement joins TRBV6-5 to TRBJ2-7; 10 bases match TRBD1. V lost 10 bases, J lost 2 bases, and 8 bases stayed unmatched. This CDR3 comprises 14 residues. In germline, CDR1 is MNHEY, CDR2 SVGAGI. Here the CDR3 DNA reads TGTGCCACCCGATCGACAGGGGGCGCCTACGAGCAGTACTTC. Translation gives CATRSTGGAYEQYF.

The chain combines TRBV14 with TRBJ2-5; 13 bases are a match to TRBD2. The CDR3 sequence is 15 residues long. V was pared by 4 bases and J by 5 bases, with 4 bases of the junction left unmatched. Looked up from germline, CDR1 is SGHDN and CDR2 is FVKESK. The chain's CDR3 is CASSPGLAGLETQYF. The DNA for the CDR3 is TGTGCCAGCAGCCCGGGACTAGCGGGACTGGAGACCCAGTACTTC.

The chain employs TRBV13 and TRBJ2-2, with D perhaps TRBD1 or TRBD2 (5 bases each). V lost 3 bases and J lost 3, with 17 bases in between. CDR1 and CDR2 (germline): PRHDT, FYEKMQ (reference sequence). This CDR3 has 17 residues. CDR3 in DNA: TGTGCCAGCAGCTTCCGGGACGGGGCCGCGGACACCGGGGAGCTGTTTTTT. The encoded protein is CASSFRDGAADTGELFF.

This clone was seen only once. The gene calls are TRBV6-2 or TRBV6-3 and TRBJ2-5; the D is unclear. Deletions cut 4 bases from V and 10 bases from J, with 19 bases between. The germline CDR1 and CDR2 sequences are MNHEY and SVGEGT. The CDR3 is made up of 14 amino acids. Here the CDR3 DNA reads TGTGCCAGCAGTTTGCTACCCGATCACGAGGACCAGTACTTC. Translating gives CASSLLPDHEDQYF.

The chain joins TRBV6-5 to TRBJ1-1, with D perhaps matching TRBD1 (5 bases). CDR3 length: 15 amino acids. V lost 5 bases, J lost 8 bases, and 21 bases lay in between. The germline V gene encodes CDR1 MNHEY and CDR2 SVGAGI. This chain's CDR3 is CASSPYPQGRGEAFF. In nucleotides, the CDR3 is TGTGCCAGCAGTCCCTACCCCCAGGGCCGGGGGGAAGCTTTCTTT.

The chain carries TRBV19 and TRBJ2-7; D might be TRBD1 (6 bases). The CDR3 runs to 16 residues. CDR1 and CDR2 (germline): LNHDA, SQIVND (reference sequence). V dropped 4 bases and J dropped 5 bases, with 21 bases sitting between them. The CDR3 is CASSTVVGAGGNEQYF. The CDR3 bases are TGTGCCAGTAGTACGGTCGTGGGGGCAGGCGGAAACGAGCAGTACTTC.

The J gene is TRBJ2-7, the V gene TRBV28; D gene uncertain. The V end was cut by 6 bases, the J end by 3 bases, with 15 bases between. This CDR3 is 14 amino acids long. CDR1 MDHEN and CDR2 SYDVKM come from the germline V gene. CDR3 sequence (DNA): TGTGCCAGCAGGCCCCCGGGCAGAGACTACGAGCAGTACTTC. Translated: CASRPPGRDYEQYF.

CDR3 coding DNA: TGTGCCAGCAGCCCGGGGGCGGGTGGGACAGATACGCAGTATTTT. Translation gives CASSPGAGGTDTQYF. The chain is built from TRBV7-9 and TRBJ2-3; D possibly uses TRBD1 or TRBD2 (6 bases each). CDR1 and CDR2 (germline): SEHNR, FQNEAQ (reference sequence). V gave up 5 bases and J gave up 3 bases, with 15 bases separating them. The CDR3 spans 15 residues.

J is TRBJ2-1 and V is TRBV30, with unresolved D. Trimming removed 2 bases from V and 9 bases from J, with 14 bases in between. The CDR3 is 13 amino acids. Germline V gene lookup returns CDR1 GTSNPN and CDR2 SVGIG (reference sequence). DNA for the CDR3: TGTGCCTGGAGTCCGTTTCTAGTTTTTGAGCAGTTCTTC. Encoded protein: CAWSPFLVFEQFF.

This chain connects TRBV10-3 to TRBJ1-2; D unresolved. This CDR3 is 14 amino acids long. V lost 3 bases, J lost 0 bases, and 8 bases lay in between. The V gene's germline CDR1 is ENHRY and CDR2 SYGVKD. This chain's CDR3 is CAISEQTSNYGYTF. For the CDR3, the DNA is TGTGCCATCAGTGAACAAACCTCTAACTATGGCTACACCTTC.

The CDR3 DNA sequence: TGTGCCAGCAGCCAAGATAGGGGAAAGGGGCTGAAACCCGGTGAAAAACTGTTTTTT. It encodes CASSQDRGKGLKPGEKLFF. The chain uses TRBV4-2 and TRBJ1-4; a weak D match, TRBD1 (5 bases). CDR1 is LGHNA, CDR2 YNFKEQ, per germline. V lost 0 bases, J lost 7 bases, and 24 bases lay in between. The CDR3 has 19 residues.

The chain carries TRBV7-9 and TRBJ2-7; TRBD2 might be the D (5 bases). The ends were cut back, 5 bases at V and 2 bases at J, with 13 bases in the middle. Germline V gives CDR1 SEHNR, CDR2 FQNEAQ (reference sequence). The CDR3 runs 14 residues. The CDR3 sequence: CASSRASPPYEQYF. CDR3 DNA: TGTGCCAGCAGCCGAGCTAGCCCGCCCTACGAGCAGTACTTC.

This chain joins TRBV25-1 and TRBJ2-1; TRBD2 matches at 8 bases. Germline values: CDR1 MGHDK, CDR2 SYGVNS. V was clipped by 6 bases and J by 7 bases; unmatched bases: 2. The CDR3 runs 12 residues. The DNA of the CDR3 is TGTGCCAGCAGCGGGAGGGGGAATGAGCAGTTCTTC. Protein: CASSGRGNEQFF. Using reference TRBV25-1 and TRBJ2-1 for the parts outside the CDR3, the full variable domain is EADIYQTPRYLVIGTGKKITLECSQTMGHDKMYWYQQDPGMELHLIHYSYGVNSTEKGDLSSESTVSRIRTEHFPLTLESARPSHTSQYLCASSGRGNEQFFGPGTRLTVL.

The sample holds one count of this clone. V and J are TRBV20-1 and TRBJ1-2; D uncertain. CDR1 is DFQATT and CDR2 is SNEGSKA in the germline V gene (reference sequence). Trimming took off 5 bases at V and 3 bases at J, with 7 bases between the two ends. CDR3 size: 11 residues. The CDR3 here is CSAQDHYGYTF. CDR3 nucleotide sequence: TGCAGTGCTCAAGACCACTATGGCTACACCTTC.

V gene TRBV4-3 combines with J gene TRBJ1-1; D not certain. This CDR3 comprises 15 residues. V was shortened by 4 bases and J by 0 bases, with 12 bases between the two germline ends. Germline V gives CDR1 LGHNA, CDR2 YSLEER. Here the CDR3 reads CASSRLPAVNTEAFF. The DNA of the CDR3 is TGCGCCAGCAGCCGCCTACCCGCAGTGAACACTGAAGCTTTCTTT.

The sample holds a few counts of this clone. Other DNA sequences in this specimen translate into the identical CDR3. This chain links TRBV6-4 with TRBJ1-1; TRBD1 aligns across 7 bases. Germline values: CDR1 MRHNA, CDR2 SNTAGT. This CDR3 spans 13 amino acids. The V segment lost 6 bases and the J segment 4 bases; nucleotides outside the gene matches: 5. DNA of the CDR3: TGTGCCAGCAGCCCAGGGGGGGGCACTGAAGCTTTCTTT. Protein product: CASSPGGGTEAFF.

The rearrangement joins TRBV2 to TRBJ2-1; D may correspond to TRBD1 or TRBD2 (6 bases each). CDR1 is SNHLY, CDR2 FYNNEI, per germline. Trimming cost V 6 bases and J 9 bases, with 9 bases left between them. This CDR3 comprises 11 residues. CDR3 DNA sequence: TGTGCCAGCAGAGAGGGGGGTGAGCAGTTCTTC. This codes for CASREGGEQFF.

The chain recombines TRBV5-6 with TRBJ1-6, with 10 bases matching TRBD1. The V and J ends lost 0 bases and 8 bases, in that order; junction bases with no gene match: 8. The CDR3 has 17 amino acids. Germline CDR1 SGHDT, CDR2 YYEEEE. CDR3 nucleotides: TGTGCCAGCAGCTTGGTCCGGGACAGGGGTTACCATTCACCCCTCCACTTT. It encodes CASSLVRDRGYHSPLHF. Based on the CDR3 plus reference TRBV5-6 and TRBJ1-6, the full variable domain is DAGVTQSPTHLIKTRGQQVTLRCSPKSGHDTVSWYQQALGQGPQFIFQYYEEEERQRGNFPDRFSGHQFPNYSSELNVNALLLGDSALYLCASSLVRDRGYHSPLHFGNGTRLTVT.

This rearrangement joins TRBV12-3 or TRBV12-4 to TRBJ1-6; D is ambiguous. The CDR3 runs 12 residues. The V and J ends lost 3 bases and 6 bases respectively, with 3 bases between them. The chain's CDR3 is CASSLPNSPLHF. The CDR3 bases are TGTGCCAGCAGTTTGCCTAATTCACCCCTCCACTTT.

This chain links TRBV18 with TRBJ2-5; D not resolved. V lost 4 bases and J 3 bases, leaving 6 bases between the germline ends. The CDR3 runs to 12 residues. Germline CDR1 is KGHSH and CDR2 is LQKENI. DNA for the CDR3: TGTGCCAGCTCACAACGGGAAGAGACCCAGTACTTC. Its protein is CASSQREETQYF.